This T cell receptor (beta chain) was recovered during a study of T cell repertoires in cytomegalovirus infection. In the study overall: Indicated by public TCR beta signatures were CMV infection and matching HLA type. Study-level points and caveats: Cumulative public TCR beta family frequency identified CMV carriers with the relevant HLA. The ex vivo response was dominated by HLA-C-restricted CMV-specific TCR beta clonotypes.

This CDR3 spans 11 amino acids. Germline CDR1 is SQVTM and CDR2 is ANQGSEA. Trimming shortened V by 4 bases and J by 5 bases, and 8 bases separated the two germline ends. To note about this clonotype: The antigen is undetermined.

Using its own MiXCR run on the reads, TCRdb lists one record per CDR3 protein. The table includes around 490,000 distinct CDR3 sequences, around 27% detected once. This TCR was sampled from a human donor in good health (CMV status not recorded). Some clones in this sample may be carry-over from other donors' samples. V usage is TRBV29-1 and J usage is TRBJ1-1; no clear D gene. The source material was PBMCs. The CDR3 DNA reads TGCAGCGTTGTAATGGATACTGAAGCTTTCTTT. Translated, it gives CSVVMDTEAFF.